This TCR beta chain was recovered during a study of blood T cell repertoires in COVID-19. Turning to the study itself: The analysed material was cDNA or gDNA that came from T cells, B-cell-depleted T cells, or PBMCs.

Patients of the Seattle cohort, enrolled during active infection, were followed longitudinally. Germline lookup yields CDR1 SEHNR and CDR2 FQNEAQ (reference sequence). The V and J ends lost 4 bases and 5 bases respectively, with 8 bases between them. CDR3 length: 12 amino acids. Some clones are missing from TCRdb's copy, which holds only in-frame ones; the method was immunoSEQ multiplex PCR. The table shows more than 85,000 clones, with around 88% occurring only once. The receptor was isolated from a man aged 45 to 65 with COVID-19, enrolled during active disease. The rearrangement uses TRBV7-9 and TRBJ1-1, with D unclear. Sequencing was performed on peripheral blood. CDR3 loop: CASSYPTTEAFF. The CDR3 DNA reads TGTGCCAGCAGCTATCCTACTACTGAAGCTTTCTTT.